These 16 T cell receptor beta chains were sequenced from one sample in a study of Tregs in tolerant kidney transplant recipients. The assay was immunoSEQ multiplex PCR, and TCRdb's table has in-frame clones only and misses some. Of over 60,000 clones in the sample, roughly 84% were seen once. Sequencing input: CD4+ T cells from blood. Receptors were obtained from a human donor in good health.

J is TRBJ2-3 and V is TRBV5-6; 10 bases are a match to TRBD2. CDR3 length: 18 residues. V shed 3 bases and J 6 bases; nucleotides not matched to a gene: 16. Germline V gene sequence: CDR1 SGHDT, CDR2 YYEEEE. DNA for the CDR3: TGTGCCAGCAGCTACGCACACATTAGCGGGGGGAGATGGGATACGCAGTATTTT. Protein sequence: CASSYAHISGGRWDTQYF. Filled out from reference TRBV5-6 and TRBJ2-3, the complete variable domain reads DAGVTQSPTHLIKTRGQQVTLRCSPKSGHDTVSWYQQALGQGPQFIFQYYEEEERQRGNFPDRFSGHQFPNYSSELNVNALLLGDSALYLCASSYAHISGGRWDTQYFGPGTRLTVL.

The CDR3 spells CASSAASVSGNTIYF. Written as DNA, the CDR3 is TGTGCCAGCAGCGCGGCTAGTGTCTCTGGAAACACCATATATTTT. This rearrangement joins TRBV9 to TRBJ1-3; D call uncertain. In germline, CDR1 is SGDLS, CDR2 YYNGEE. V was pared by 3 bases and J by 0 bases, with 10 bases between. This CDR3 has 15 amino acids.

This chain uses TRBV9 with TRBJ2-7, with D tentatively TRBD2 (6 bases). The CDR3 covers 13 residues. Germline V gene lookup returns CDR1 SGDLS and CDR2 YYNGEE. Trimming cost V 5 bases and J 3 bases, with 12 bases left between them. This CDR3 reads CASSRLEGYEQYF. The CDR3 bases are TGTGCCAGCAGTCGACTAGAGGGCTACGAGCAGTACTTC.

V and J are TRBV7-9 and TRBJ2-3; the D gene is possibly TRBD2 (6 bases). Germline loops: CDR1 SEHNR, CDR2 FQNEAQ (reference sequence). V was trimmed by 4 bases and J by 3 bases, leaving 8 bases between them. The CDR3 loop spans 13 amino acids. The CDR3 DNA reads as TGTGCCAGCAGCTCGGGAGAAACAGATACGCAGTATTTT. The encoded protein is CASSSGETDTQYF.

The chain has TRBV19 and TRBJ1-1; D might be TRBD1 (5 bases). Germline lookup yields CDR1 LNHDA and CDR2 SQIVND (reference sequence). Trimming took off 1 base at V and 0 bases at J, with 9 bases between the two ends. The CDR3 has 15 amino acids. The CDR3 nucleotides read TGTGCCAGTAGTATAGTAGCAGGGCTGAACACTGAAGCTTTCTTT. Translated: CASSIVAGLNTEAFF.

Only one count was recorded for this clone. CDR3 nucleotides: TGTGCCAGTAGTAGCCCTCAGGGCGGAGGCACAGATACGCAGTATTTT. It yields the protein CASSSPQGGGTDTQYF. The chain carries TRBV19 and TRBJ2-3, with D perhaps matching TRBD1 (5 bases). The CDR3 runs 16 residues. Trimming shortened V by 4 bases and J by 1 base, and 15 bases separated the two germline ends. From germline, CDR1 is LNHDA and CDR2 SQIVND (reference sequence).

The chain joins TRBV7-8 to TRBJ2-1; 12 bases fit TRBD2. The J segment lost 0 bases and the V segment lost 10 bases, leaving 13 bases of the junction unmatched. CDR1 SGHVS and CDR2 FQNEAQ come from the germline V gene. This CDR3 spans 18 amino acids. The CDR3 bases are TGTGCCACCACTAGACTAGCGGGAGCCAAGAGCTCCTACAATGAGCAGTTCTTC. Translated: CATTRLAGAKSSYNEQFF.

The rearrangement joins TRBV19 to TRBJ2-1; 8 nucleotides match TRBD2. Per germline, CDR1 LNHDA and CDR2 SQIVND (reference sequence). This CDR3 is 14 amino acids long. The trim removed 6 bases at V and 9 bases at J, leaving 10 bases unmatched. The CDR3 DNA reads as TGTGCCAGTAGAAGGACGGGGGGGCCGAGTGAGCAGTTCTTC. Protein sequence: CASRRTGGPSEQFF.

This sequence joins TRBV7-3 and TRBJ2-2, with D hard to call. CDR3 size: 13 residues. The V and J ends lost 0 bases and 4 bases respectively, with 3 bases between them. Per germline, CDR1 SGHTA and CDR2 FQGTGA. CDR3 in amino acids: CASSLTRTGELFF. CDR3 nucleotide sequence: TGTGCCAGCAGCTTAACCCGCACCGGGGAGCTGTTTTTT.

The chain combines TRBV5-1 with TRBJ1-1; 10 bases agree with TRBD1. With V trimmed by 1 base and J by 3 bases, 6 bases remained unmatched. Germline assignment: CDR1 SGHRS and CDR2 YFSETQ. The CDR3 consists of 16 residues. The CDR3 loop reads CASSLYGTGADTEAFF. Here the CDR3 DNA reads TGCGCCAGCAGCTTGTATGGGACAGGGGCGGACACTGAAGCTTTCTTT.

The table lists this clone with a few counts. V and J are TRBV10-3 and TRBJ1-5; D unclear. The CDR3 consists of 15 residues. Trimming left V 0 bases short and J 5 bases short, with 11 bases between. Germline values: CDR1 ENHRY, CDR2 SYGVKD. The CDR3 DNA sequence: TGTGCCATCAGTGAGTCACAGTTTAAGGATCAGCCCCAGCATTTT. Its protein is CAISESQFKDQPQHF.

This clone was detected only once. The rearrangement links TRBV18 to TRBJ1-5, with TRBD1 as a possible D gene (6 bases). Germline assignment: CDR1 KGHSH and CDR2 LQKENI. The germline V and J ends were trimmed by 1 base and 0 bases, with 19 bases remaining between them. CDR3 size: 19 residues. Here the CDR3 DNA reads TGTGCCAGCTCACCACTCACTTTGGGGGGCAGGGATAGCAATCAGCCCCAGCATTTT. Amino acids: CASSPLTLGGRDSNQPQHF.

This clone occurred once. V gene TRBV18 combines with J gene TRBJ2-7; 9 bases are a match to TRBD2. Losses at the gene ends were 3 bases for V and 4 bases for J; bases not matched to a gene: 7. Germline CDR1 KGHSH, CDR2 LQKENI. The CDR3 has 15 amino acids. The CDR3 bases are TGTGCCAGCTCACCTACGGCTAGCGGGAATTACGAGCAGTACTTC. Translating gives CASSPTASGNYEQYF.

This sequence joins TRBV29-1 and TRBJ1-2, with 10 positions matching TRBD1. The CDR3 is 12 residues long. CDR1 is SQVTM, CDR2 ANQGSEA, per germline. Losses at the gene ends were 6 bases for V and 8 bases for J; bases not matched to a gene: 6. CDR3 coding DNA: TGCAGCGTAGGGACAGGGGATGTCGGCTACACCTTC. Translation gives CSVGTGDVGYTF. Variable domain in full (rest from reference TRBV29-1 and TRBJ1-2): SAVISQKPSRDICQRGTSLTIQCQVDSQVTMMFWYRQQPGQSLTLIATANQGSEATYESGFVIDKFPISRPNLTFSTLTVSNMSPEDSSIYLCSVGTGDVGYTFGSGTRLTVV.

This chain uses TRBV7-2 with TRBJ2-6; D is unresolved. Between the trimmed V and J ends, which lost 2 bases and 0 bases, there was a span of 17 bases. CDR1 and CDR2 from the germline V gene are SGHTA and FQGNSA. The length of the CDR3 is 19 residues. CDR3 sequence reads: CASSLTSSRLVSGANVLTF. The CDR3 nucleotides are TGTGCCAGCAGCTTAACGTCCAGCAGGCTGGTCTCTGGGGCCAACGTCCTGACTTTC.

The chain employs TRBV7-9 and TRBJ2-3; D perhaps matches TRBD2 (5 bases). Germline CDR1 reads SEHNR; CDR2 reads FQNEAQ (reference sequence). Trimming took 5 bases from V and 3 from J, leaving 21 bases between them. There are 17 residues in the CDR3. The CDR3 loop is CASSPPPVGVGTDTQYF. The CDR3 DNA reads TGTGCCAGCAGCCCCCCTCCGGTGGGAGTCGGTACAGATACGCAGTATTTT.